This is a list of T cell receptor beta chains from one sample in a study of radiotherapy plus CTLA-4 blockade in lung cancer. Method: immunoSEQ multiplex PCR; TCRdb's copy keeps in-frame clones and lacks some. This table has tens of thousands of clones, approximately 80% appearing once. The sequences come from peripheral blood, collected from a patient treated with radiotherapy plus ipilimumab. Receptors originate from a human donor with non-small cell lung cancer who had a complete response to radiotherapy plus ipilimumab. CDR3s include the opening cysteine and the closing phenylalanine or tryptophan. D genes are given only for firm matches. Size tells how often a clone was seen (once, few, many) or the class of an expanded clone, and some rows leave it out.

D | J | size | V | CDR3 | DNA
. | TRBJ1-5 | . | TRBV7-9 | CASRTDDQPQHF | TGTGCCAGCAGAACAGACGATCAGCCCCAGCATTTT
. | TRBJ1-4 | . | TRBV19 | CASSTTSKRDEKLFF | TGTGCCAGTAGTACGACCTCCAAACGGGATGAAAAACTGTTTTTT
. | TRBJ1-1 | few | TRBV6-1 | CASSLEPNTEAFF | TGTGCCAGCAGTCTAGAGCCGAACACTGAAGCTTTCTTT
. | TRBJ1-2 | . | TRBV7-2 | CASSFPGIGGYTF | TGTGCCAGCAGCTTTCCAGGGATTGGTGGCTACACCTTC
. | TRBJ2-3 | . | TRBV30 | CAWRAVTDTQYF | TGTGCCTGGAGAGCCGTCACAGATACGCAGTATTTT
TRBD1 | TRBJ2-2 | . | TRBV30 | CASRGGRGTGELFF | TGTGCCTCGCGAGGGGGCAGGGGGACCGGGGAGCTGTTTTTT
. | TRBJ2-7 | . | TRBV6-5 | CASSRSGQYEQYF | TGTGCCAGCAGTCGTTCCGGACAGTACGAGCAGTACTTC
. | TRBJ2-7 | few | TRBV15 | CATSREGYEQYF | TGTGCCACCAGCAGAGAGGGGTACGAGCAGTACTTC
. | TRBJ2-2 | . | TRBV19 | CASSIVRTGELFF | TGTGCCAGTAGTATAGTAAGGACCGGGGAGCTGTTTTTT
. | TRBJ1-5 | once | TRBV6-1 | CASSVRWDQPQHF | TGTGCCAGCAGTGTTAGGTGGGATCAGCCCCAGCATTTT
. | TRBJ1-2 | . | TRBV4-1 | CASSQAGERGYTF | TGCGCCAGCAGCCAAGCAGGGGAACGTGGCTACACCTTC
. | TRBJ1-2 | once | TRBV7-2 | CASSIYRREIGYTF | TGTGCCAGCAGCATCTACAGGCGGGAGATAGGTTACACCTTC
. | TRBJ1-3 | medium-sized | TRBV19 | CASSGSSQVDTIYF | TGTGCCAGTAGTGGTTCATCGCAGGTGGACACCATATATTTT
. | TRBJ1-4 | . | TRBV29-1 | CSVEQGNDEKLFF | TGCAGCGTTGAACAGGGGAACGATGAAAAACTGTTTTTT
. | TRBJ2-3 | once | TRBV27 | CASSSTGDTQYF | TGTGCCAGCAGTTCGACCGGCGATACGCAGTATTTT
TRBD1 | TRBJ1-1 | . | TRBV27 | CASSFQGARSRTEAFF | TGTGCCAGCAGCTTTCAGGGGGCGCGGTCTAGGACTGAAGCTTTCTTT
. | TRBJ1-5 | . | TRBV7-2 | CASSPSAGTQPQHF | TGTGCCAGCAGCCCGAGTGCAGGGACTCAGCCCCAGCATTTT
. | TRBJ1-3 | . | TRBV7-2 | CASSLGLSSGNTIYF | TGTGCCAGCAGCCTCGGACTGAGCTCTGGAAACACCATATATTTT
. | TRBJ2-5 | . | TRBV30 | CAWSVLLREKQETQYF | TGTGCCTGGAGTGTACTATTAAGGGAGAAACAAGAGACCCAGTACTTC
. | TRBJ1-4 | . | TRBV5-6 | CASSSTAINEKLFF | TGTGCCAGCAGCTCGACAGCGATTAATGAAAAACTGTTTTTT
. | TRBJ1-2 | few | TRBV11-3 | CASSPLTANYGYTF | TGTGCCAGCAGCCCCCTTACAGCTAACTATGGCTACACCTTC
. | TRBJ1-5 | . | TRBV7-9 | CASSLDVQPQHF | TGTGCCAGCAGCTTAGATGTCCAGCCCCAGCATTTT
. | TRBJ1-6 | few | TRBV25-1 | CASSWGTGSPLHF | TGTGCCAGCAGTTGGGGTACGGGTTCACCCCTCCACTTT
. | TRBJ2-1 | . | TRBV4-1 | CASSQGLLARGYNEQFF | TGCGCCAGCAGCCAAGGCCTGCTAGCGAGAGGGTACAATGAGCAGTTCTTC